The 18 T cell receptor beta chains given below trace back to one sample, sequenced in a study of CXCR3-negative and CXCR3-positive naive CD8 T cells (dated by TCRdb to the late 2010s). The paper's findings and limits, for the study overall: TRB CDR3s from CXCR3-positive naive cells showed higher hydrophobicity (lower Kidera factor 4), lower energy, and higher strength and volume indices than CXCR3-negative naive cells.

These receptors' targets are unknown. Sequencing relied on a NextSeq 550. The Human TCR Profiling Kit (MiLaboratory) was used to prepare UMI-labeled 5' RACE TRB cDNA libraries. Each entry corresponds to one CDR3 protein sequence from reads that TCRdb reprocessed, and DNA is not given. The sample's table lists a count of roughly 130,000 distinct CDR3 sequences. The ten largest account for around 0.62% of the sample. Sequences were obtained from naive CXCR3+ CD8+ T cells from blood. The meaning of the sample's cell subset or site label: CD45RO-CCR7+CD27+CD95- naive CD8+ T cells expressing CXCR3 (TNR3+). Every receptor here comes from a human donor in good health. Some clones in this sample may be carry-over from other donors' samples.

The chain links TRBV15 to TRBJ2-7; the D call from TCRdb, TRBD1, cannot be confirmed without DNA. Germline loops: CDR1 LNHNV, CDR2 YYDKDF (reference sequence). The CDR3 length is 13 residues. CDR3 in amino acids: CATSRTGGYEQYF.

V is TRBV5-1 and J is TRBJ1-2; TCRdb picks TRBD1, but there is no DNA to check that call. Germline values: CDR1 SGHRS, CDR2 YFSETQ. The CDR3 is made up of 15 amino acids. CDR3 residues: CASSPRQGGNYGYTF.

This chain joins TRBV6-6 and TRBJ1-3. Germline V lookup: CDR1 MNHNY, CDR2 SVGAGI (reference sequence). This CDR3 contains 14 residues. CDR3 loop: CASSYEGAGNTIYF.

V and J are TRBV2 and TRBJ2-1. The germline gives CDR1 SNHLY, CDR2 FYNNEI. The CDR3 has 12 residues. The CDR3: CASSSMYNEQFF.

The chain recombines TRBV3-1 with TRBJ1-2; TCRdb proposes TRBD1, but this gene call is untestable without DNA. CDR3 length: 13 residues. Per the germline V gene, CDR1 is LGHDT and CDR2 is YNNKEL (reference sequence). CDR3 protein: CATEGGDSYGYTF. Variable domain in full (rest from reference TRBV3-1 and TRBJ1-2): DTAVSQTPKYLVTQMGNDKSIKCEQNLGHDTMYWYKQDSKKFLKIMFSYNNKELIINETVPNRFSPKSPDKAHLNLHINSLELGDSAVYFCATEGGDSYGYTFGSGTRLTVV.

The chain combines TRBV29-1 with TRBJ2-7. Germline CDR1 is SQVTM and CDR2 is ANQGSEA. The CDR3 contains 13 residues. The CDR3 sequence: CSVEEDLPYEQYF.

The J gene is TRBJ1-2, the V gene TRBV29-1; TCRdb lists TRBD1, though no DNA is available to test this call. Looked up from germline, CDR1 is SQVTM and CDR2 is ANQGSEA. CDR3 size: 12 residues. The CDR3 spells CSVESGADGYTF. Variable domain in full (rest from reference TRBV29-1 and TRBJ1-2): SAVISQKPSRDICQRGTSLTIQCQVDSQVTMMFWYRQQPGQSLTLIATANQGSEATYESGFVIDKFPISRPNLTFSTLTVSNMSPEDSSIYLCSVESGADGYTFGSGTRLTVV.

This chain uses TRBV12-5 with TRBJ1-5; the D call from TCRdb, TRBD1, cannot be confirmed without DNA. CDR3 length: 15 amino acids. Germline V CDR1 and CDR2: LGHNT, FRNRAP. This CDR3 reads CASGMNRVGDEPQHF.

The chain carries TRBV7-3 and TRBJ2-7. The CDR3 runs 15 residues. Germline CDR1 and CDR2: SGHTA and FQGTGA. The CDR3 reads CASSLLLQYSYEQHF.

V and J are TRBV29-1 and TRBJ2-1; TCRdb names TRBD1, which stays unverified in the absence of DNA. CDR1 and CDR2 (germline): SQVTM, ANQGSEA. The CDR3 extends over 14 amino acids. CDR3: CSVESQGRYNEQFF.

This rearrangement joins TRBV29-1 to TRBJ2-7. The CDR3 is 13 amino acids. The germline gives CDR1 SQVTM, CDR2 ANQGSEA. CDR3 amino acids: CSVDAADSYEQYF.

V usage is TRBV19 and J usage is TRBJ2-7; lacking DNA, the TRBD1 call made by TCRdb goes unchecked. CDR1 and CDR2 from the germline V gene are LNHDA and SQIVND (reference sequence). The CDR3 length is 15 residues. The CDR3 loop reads CASRGDGTGVDEQYF.

The CDR3 sequence is CASSSLSGTGGTEAFF. This chain uses TRBV7-9 with TRBJ1-1; the D call from TCRdb, TRBD1, cannot be confirmed without DNA. Germline CDR1 is SEHNR and CDR2 is FQNEAQ (reference sequence). There are 16 residues in the CDR3.

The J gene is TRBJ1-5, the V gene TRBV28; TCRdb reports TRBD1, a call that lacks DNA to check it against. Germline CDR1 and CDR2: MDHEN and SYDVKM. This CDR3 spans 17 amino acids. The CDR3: CASSLGQGAIYSEPQHF.

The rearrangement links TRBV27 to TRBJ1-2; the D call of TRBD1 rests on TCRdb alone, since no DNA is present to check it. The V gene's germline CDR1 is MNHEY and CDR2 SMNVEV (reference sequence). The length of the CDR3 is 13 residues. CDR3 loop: CASSLLGGDGYTF.

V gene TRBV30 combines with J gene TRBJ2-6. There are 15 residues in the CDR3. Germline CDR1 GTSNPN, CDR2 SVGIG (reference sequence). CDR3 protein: CAWSDTVSGANVLTF.

Here the CDR3 reads CASSPRGTGELFF. The rearrangement uses TRBV28 and TRBJ2-2; the TCRdb D gene call, TRBD1, has no DNA to confirm it. Germline V CDR1 and CDR2: MDHEN, SYDVKM. There are 13 residues in the CDR3.

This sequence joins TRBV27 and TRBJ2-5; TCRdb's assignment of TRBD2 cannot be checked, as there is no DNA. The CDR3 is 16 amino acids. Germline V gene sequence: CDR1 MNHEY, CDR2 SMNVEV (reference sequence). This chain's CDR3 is CASSPFSSGPAETQYF.